This record covers a single T cell receptor beta chain. No antigen is known for it. The sample is drawn from a study of cytomegalovirus exposure and HLA in healthy donors. General observations from the study: A later analysis found that most CMV-associated TCR beta chains appeared HLA-restricted. What a later analysis showed was that several of the most significant clusters appeared linked to common viral pathogens.

The CDR3 totals 15 residues. CDR1 and CDR2 from the germline V gene are LNHDA and SQIVND (reference sequence). With V trimmed by 4 bases and J by 0 bases, 4 bases remained unmatched. Use of 60 Vbeta and 13 Jbeta primers characterized the PCR. Measured with immunoSEQ multiplex PCR; TCRdb has only the in-frame clones, and not every one. The table includes over 120,000 clones, around 74% detected once. This sequence was found in a man in his late teens or twenties in good health and CMV-seropositive. The chain has TRBV19 and TRBJ2-7; 9 nucleotides line up with TRBD1. The sequenced sample was PBMCs. DNA of the CDR3: TGTGCCAGTAGTACGTGGACAGGGGACTCCTACGAGCAGTACTTC. Protein sequence: CASSTWTGDSYEQYF.